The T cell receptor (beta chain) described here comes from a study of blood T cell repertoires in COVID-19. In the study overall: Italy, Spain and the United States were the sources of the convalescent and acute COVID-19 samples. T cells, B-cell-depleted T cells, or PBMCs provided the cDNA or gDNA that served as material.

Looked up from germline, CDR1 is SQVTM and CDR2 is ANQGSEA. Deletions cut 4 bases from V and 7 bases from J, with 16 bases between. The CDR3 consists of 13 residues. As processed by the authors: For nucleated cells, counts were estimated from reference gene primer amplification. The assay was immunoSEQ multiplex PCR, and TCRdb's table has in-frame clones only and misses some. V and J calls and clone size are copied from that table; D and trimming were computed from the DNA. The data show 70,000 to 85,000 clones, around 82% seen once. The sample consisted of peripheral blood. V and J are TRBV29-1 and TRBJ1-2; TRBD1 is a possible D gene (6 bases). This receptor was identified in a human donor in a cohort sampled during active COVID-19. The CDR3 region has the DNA TGCAGCGTTGTAGTCGGCAGGGGAGTTGGCTACACCTTC. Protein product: CSVVVGRGVGYTF.